This record concerns one T cell receptor beta chain sequence. The sample has other DNA sequences that encode this CDR3 too. This specimen belongs to a study of blood T cell repertoires in COVID-19. Overall study context: Sites in the United States, Italy and Spain provided acute and convalescent COVID-19 samples. The analysed material was cDNA or gDNA that came from T cells, B-cell-depleted T cells, or PBMCs.

In the source study's methods: Nucleated cell number was recorded as an estimate derived from reference gene primer amplification. Sequenced by immunoSEQ multiplex PCR; TCRdb stores in-frame clones only, minus some. The D gene and trimming were derived from the DNA, and the V and J assignments and clone size from that table. The sample holds 40,000 to 50,000 clones, 88% seen once. Germline V gene sequence: CDR1 KGHSH, CDR2 LQKENI. The CDR3 loop spans 13 amino acids. Deletions cut 3 bases from V and 7 bases from J, with 10 bases between. J is TRBJ1-5 and V is TRBV18; TRBD1 is a possible D gene (5 bases). The clonotype comes from a human donor in a cohort sampled during active COVID-19. The sequenced sample was peripheral blood. CDR3 residues: CASSPAGDQPQHF. CDR3 nucleotide sequence: TGTGCCAGCTCACCGGCGGGGGACCAGCCCCAGCATTTT.